Following are 4 T cell receptor beta chains from one sample sequenced in a study of T cells in women clearing cervical HPV infection (dated by TCRdb to 2016 to 2018). The library was produced with the immunoSEQ multiplex PCR assay. TCRdb holds this immuneACCESS table with in-frame rearrangements only. Some clones are missing; in checked studies, unresolved V genes explain under half, and the rest has no known cause. The table of this sample itemizes about 15,000 clones. The ten biggest clones cover around 8% of the sample. The source material was blood buffy coat. The receptors originated from a woman aged 18 to 75 with a cervical HPV16 infection that either progressed to CIN3+ or cleared (not recorded which).

On this clone itself: The read gets to within 3 residues of the CDR3 end, and the germline J gene fills in the rest. The chain is built from TRBV11-2 and TRBJ2-2; 9 bases map to TRBD1. Germline loops: CDR1 SGHAT, CDR2 FQNNGV. CDR3 size: 15 residues. Partial CDR3 DNA: TGTGCCAGCAGCCTGCGGACAGGGGAAAATGAAAAG. This sequence encodes CASSLRTGENEK. In full, the CDR3 is CASSLRTGENEKLFF. Full variable domain (missing parts from reference TRBV11-2 and TRBJ2-2): EAGVAQSPRYKIIEKRQSVAFWCNPISGHATLYWYQQILGQGPKLLIQFQNNGVVDDSQLPKDRFSAERLKGVDSTLKIQPAKLEDSAVYLCASSLRTGENEKLFFGEGSRLTVL.

Details on this clone: Read sequence stops 3 residues before the CDR3 end, and the germline J gene provides the missing end. The chain joins TRBV19 to TRBJ2-3, with 8 bases matching TRBD1. Germline CDR1 reads LNHDA; CDR2 reads SQIVND (reference sequence). This CDR3 region has 15 residues. The CDR3 loop reads CASSIGATGAQPQYF. The CDR3 DNA, read in part, is TGTGCCAGTAGTATAGGGGCGACAGGGGCTCAGCCG.

As concerns this clone: The CDR3 extends 3 residues past the end of the read, so its final part is completed from the germline J gene. The chain has TRBV5-1 and TRBJ2-1; the match to TRBD2 covers 8 bases. V shed 4 bases, J shed 0 bases, and the junction held 3 bases outside the gene matches. Germline-derived CDR1 and CDR2 are SGHRS and YFSETQ. This CDR3 comprises 15 residues. CDR3 protein: CASSISGSSYNEQFF. The sequenced part of the CDR3 DNA is TGCGCCAGCAGCATAAGCGGGAGCTCCTACAATGAG.

Note on this clone: The read ends 3 residues before the CDR3 terminus; that terminus is restored from the germline J gene. The rearrangement joins TRBV29-1 to TRBJ2-7; 7 bases line up with TRBD1. Germline CDR1 reads SQVTM; CDR2 reads ANQGSEA. The CDR3 has 13 amino acids. Germline trimming cut 5 bases from V and 6 bases from J; bases unmatched to any gene: 10. The DNA read from the CDR3 is TGCAGCGTTCAGGGCCAGGGGGTTGGCGAG. As protein: CSVQGQGVGE. The CDR3 in full is CSVQGQGVGEQYF.